The T cell receptor beta chain described here comes from a study of Ad26.COV2.S vaccination and SARS-CoV-2 variants. Study summary: Intramuscularly, Ad26.COV2.S was given either once or twice, 56 days apart. General study findings and limits: Responses of T cells in total may have been underestimated by the TCR breadth and depth analyses. After vaccination, reports described spike-specific CD8+ and CD4+ T cell responses as showing substantial breadth.

Only in-frame clones appear in the TCRdb table, and some are missing; sequencing was by immunoSEQ multiplex PCR. The data contain fewer than 500,000 clones, 90% of them singletons. Points on this clone: Its antigen is not identified.

The treatment denotes: roughly 20 received Ad26.COV2.S at low or high dose, single or two shots; about 5 received placebo; per-sample allocation not given. Sampling occurred on day 63 after the first vaccine or placebo injection. This receptor was identified in a person aged 18-60 years who received the Ad26.COV2.S COVID-19 vaccine or a placebo. Source: peripheral blood, taken in a trial of Ad26.COV2.S vaccine versus placebo.

The CDR3, as DNA: TGTGCCAGCAGCTTGGGCCCTGGAGCGGGAGGGCCCGGAGAGACCCAGTACTTC. Translating gives CASSLGPGAGGPGETQYF. The chain links TRBV5-4 to TRBJ2-5, with 10 bases aligning to TRBD2. Germline CDR1 SGHNT, CDR2 YYREEE (reference sequence). The trim removed 0 bases at V and 4 bases at J, leaving 12 bases unmatched. The CDR3 is 18 residues long.